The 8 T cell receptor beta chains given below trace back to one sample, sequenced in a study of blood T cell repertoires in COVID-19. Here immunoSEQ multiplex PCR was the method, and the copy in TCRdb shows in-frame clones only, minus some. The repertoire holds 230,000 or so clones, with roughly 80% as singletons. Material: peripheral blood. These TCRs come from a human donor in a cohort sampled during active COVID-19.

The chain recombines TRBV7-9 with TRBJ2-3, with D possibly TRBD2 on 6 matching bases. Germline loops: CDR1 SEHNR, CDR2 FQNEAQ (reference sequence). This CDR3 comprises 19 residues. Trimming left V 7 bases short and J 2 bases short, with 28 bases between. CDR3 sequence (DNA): TGTGCCAGCACCGACCCTTCCCTTGGGACTGACGGTTACACAGATACGCAGTATTTT. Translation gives CASTDPSLGTDGYTDTQYF.

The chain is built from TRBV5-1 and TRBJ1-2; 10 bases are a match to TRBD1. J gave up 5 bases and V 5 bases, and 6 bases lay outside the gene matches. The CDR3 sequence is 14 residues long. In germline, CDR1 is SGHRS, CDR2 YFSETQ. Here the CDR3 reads CASRGQGKGYGYTF. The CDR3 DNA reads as TGCGCCAGCAGGGGACAGGGGAAAGGATATGGCTACACCTTC.

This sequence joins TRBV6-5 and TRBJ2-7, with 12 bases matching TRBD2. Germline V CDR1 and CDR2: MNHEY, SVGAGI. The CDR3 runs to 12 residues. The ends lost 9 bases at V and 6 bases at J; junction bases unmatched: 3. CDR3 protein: CASGLAGSEQYF. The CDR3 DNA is TGTGCCAGTGGACTAGCGGGATCCGAGCAGTACTTC.

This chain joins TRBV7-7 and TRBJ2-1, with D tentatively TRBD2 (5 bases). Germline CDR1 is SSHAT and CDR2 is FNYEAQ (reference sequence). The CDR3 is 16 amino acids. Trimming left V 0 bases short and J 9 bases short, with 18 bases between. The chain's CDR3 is CASSLAGGGLTSEQFF. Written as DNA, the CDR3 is TGTGCCAGCAGCTTAGCAGGTGGAGGACTTACCTCTGAGCAGTTCTTC. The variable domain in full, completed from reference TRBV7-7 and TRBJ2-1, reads GAGVSQSPRYKVTKRGQDVTLRCDPISSHATLYWYQQALGQGPEFLTYFNYEAQPDKSGLPSDRFSAERPEGSISTLTIQRTEQRDSAMYRCASSLAGGGLTSEQFFGPGTRLTVL.

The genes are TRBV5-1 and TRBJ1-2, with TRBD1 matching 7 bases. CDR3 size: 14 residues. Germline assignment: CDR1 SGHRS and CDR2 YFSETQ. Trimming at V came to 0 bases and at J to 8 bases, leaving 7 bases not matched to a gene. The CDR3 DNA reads TGCGCCAGCAGCTTGGCAGACAGGGTGCAGGGCTACACCTTC. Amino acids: CASSLADRVQGYTF.

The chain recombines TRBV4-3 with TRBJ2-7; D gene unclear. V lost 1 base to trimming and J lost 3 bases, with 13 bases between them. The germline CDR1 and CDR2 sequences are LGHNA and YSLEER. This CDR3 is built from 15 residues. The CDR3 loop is CASSQVVQRVYEQYF. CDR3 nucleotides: TGCGCCAGCAGCCAAGTGGTCCAGCGTGTCTACGAGCAGTACTTC.

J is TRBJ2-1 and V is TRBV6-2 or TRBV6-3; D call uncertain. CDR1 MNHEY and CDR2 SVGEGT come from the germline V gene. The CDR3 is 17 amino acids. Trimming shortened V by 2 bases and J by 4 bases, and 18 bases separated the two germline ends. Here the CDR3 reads CASSYRSTRSAYNEQFF. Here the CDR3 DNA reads TGTGCCAGCAGTTACAGGTCGACCCGGAGCGCTTACAATGAGCAGTTCTTC.

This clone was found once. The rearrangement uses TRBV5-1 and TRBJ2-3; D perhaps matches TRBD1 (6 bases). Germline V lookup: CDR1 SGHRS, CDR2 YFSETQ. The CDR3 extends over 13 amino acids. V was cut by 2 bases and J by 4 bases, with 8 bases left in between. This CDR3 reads CASSLQGPDTQYF. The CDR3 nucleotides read TGCGCCAGCAGCTTACAGGGCCCAGATACGCAGTATTTT.